This T cell receptor beta chain was profiled in a study of shared clonotypes between healthy human individuals. Using immunoSEQ multiplex PCR, the repertoire was profiled, and TCRdb retains in-frame clones only, with some absent. This table holds about 1 million clones, around four fifths found once. The CDR3 consists of 19 residues. Losses at the gene ends were 6 bases for V and 0 bases for J; bases not matched to a gene: 14. Germline V gene data show CDR1 as SGHAT and CDR2 as FQNNGV. Sequencing input: memory CD4+ T cells sorted from blood. Subset: CD45RA-negative fraction. The chain recombines TRBV11-2 with TRBJ2-4; 10 nucleotides match TRBD2. The TCR originated in a man between 18 and 29 years old in good health. DNA of the CDR3: TGTGCCAGCAGGTCGGGAACTAGCGGGAACAAACTAGCCAAAAACATTCAGTACTTC. Protein product: CASRSGTSGNKLAKNIQYF.